The rows below give T cell receptor beta chains drawn from one sample of a study of cytomegalovirus exposure and HLA in healthy donors. The repertoire was sequenced with immunoSEQ multiplex PCR; TCRdb's copy has only in-frame clones and lacks some. The table has some 240,000 clones, about nine tenths seen once. Material: PBMCs. These receptor sequences come from a girl aged 2-10 years in good health and CMV-seronegative. CDR3s include the opening cysteine and the closing phenylalanine or tryptophan. The D gene is left open where the match is weak. Expanded clones get a size class; other rows say once, few or many, or leave the size out.

d_gene: NA; j_gene: TRBJ2-5; v_gene: TRBV6-5; len: 14; abundance: NA; CDR3aa: CASRPAGIQETQYF; CDR3nt: TGTGCCAGCAGGCCGGCCGGGATACAAGAGACCCAGTACTTC
d_gene: NA; j_gene: TRBJ1-1; v_gene: TRBV27; len: 13; abundance: NA; CDR3aa: CASSQQGNTEAFF; CDR3nt: TGTGCCAGCAGTCAACAGGGGAACACTGAAGCTTTCTTT
d_gene: NA; j_gene: TRBJ1-1; v_gene: TRBV27; len: 13; abundance: NA; CDR3aa: CASSLGRMTEAFF; CDR3nt: TGTGCCAGCAGTTTGGGCAGAATGACTGAAGCTTTCTTT
d_gene: NA; j_gene: TRBJ2-2; v_gene: TRBV19; len: 12; abundance: NA; CDR3aa: CASSIGSRELFF; CDR3nt: TGTGCCAGTAGTATAGGAAGCAGGGAGCTGTTTTTT
d_gene: TRBD1; j_gene: TRBJ2-1; v_gene: TRBV10-3; len: 12; abundance: once; CDR3aa: CAIGQAHNEQFF; CDR3nt: TGTGCCATAGGACAGGCCCATAATGAGCAGTTCTTC
d_gene: NA; j_gene: TRBJ2-2; v_gene: TRBV13; len: 17; abundance: NA; CDR3aa: CASSQRRLAPNTGELFF; CDR3nt: TGTGCCAGCAGCCAGAGGCGGCTAGCCCCGAACACCGGGGAGCTGTTTTTT
d_gene: NA; j_gene: TRBJ2-3; v_gene: TRBV23-1; len: 12; abundance: NA; CDR3aa: CASFEVEDTQYF; CDR3nt: TGCGCCAGCTTTGAGGTAGAAGATACGCAGTATTTT
d_gene: TRBD1; j_gene: TRBJ2-7; v_gene: TRBV28; len: 14; abundance: NA; CDR3aa: CASSSLTGTYEQYF; CDR3nt: TGTGCCAGCAGTTCTCTGACAGGGACCTACGAGCAGTACTTC
d_gene: NA; j_gene: TRBJ2-3; v_gene: TRBV7-6; len: 15; abundance: once; CDR3aa: CASSLDPGGVDTQYF; CDR3nt: TGTGCCAGCAGCTTAGATCCGGGGGGCGTCGATACGCAGTATTTT
d_gene: TRBD1; j_gene: TRBJ1-4; v_gene: TRBV6-6; len: 15; abundance: NA; CDR3aa: CASSIGQGGEEKLFF; CDR3nt: TGTGCCAGCAGTATCGGACAGGGAGGCGAGGAAAAACTGTTTTTT
d_gene: TRBD1; j_gene: TRBJ2-2; v_gene: TRBV18; len: 20; abundance: few; CDR3aa: CASSPTPRGTGGPDSGELFF; CDR3nt: TGTGCCAGCTCACCAACCCCCCGCGGGACAGGGGGCCCTGACTCCGGGGAGCTGTTTTTT
d_gene: NA; j_gene: TRBJ1-5; v_gene: TRBV9; len: 12; abundance: NA; CDR3aa: CASSEGIKPQHF; CDR3nt: TGTGCCAGCAGCGAGGGGATTAAGCCCCAGCATTTT
d_gene: TRBD1; j_gene: TRBJ2-7; v_gene: TRBV4-1; len: 14; abundance: NA; CDR3aa: CASSQADRVSEQYF; CDR3nt: TGCGCCAGCAGCCAAGCGGACAGGGTATCCGAGCAGTACTTC
d_gene: NA; j_gene: TRBJ1-2; v_gene: TRBV30; len: 12; abundance: NA; CDR3aa: CAWSVGGNGYTF; CDR3nt: TGTGCCTGGAGTGTAGGCGGGAATGGCTACACCTTC
d_gene: TRBD1; j_gene: TRBJ2-5; v_gene: TRBV25-1; len: 13; abundance: NA; CDR3aa: CASSDGTEETQYF; CDR3nt: TGTGCCAGCAGTGATGGGACAGAAGAGACCCAGTACTTC
d_gene: TRBD2; j_gene: TRBJ2-3; v_gene: TRBV7-3; len: 14; abundance: NA; CDR3aa: CASSRTSATDTQYF; CDR3nt: TGTGCCAGCAGCCGGACTAGCGCGACAGATACGCAGTATTTT
d_gene: TRBD2; j_gene: TRBJ2-7; v_gene: TRBV2; len: 14; abundance: NA; CDR3aa: CASSALAAIYEQYF; CDR3nt: TGTGCCAGCAGCGCTCTAGCGGCGATCTACGAGCAGTACTTC
d_gene: TRBD1; j_gene: TRBJ2-6; v_gene: TRBV29-1; len: 16; abundance: NA; CDR3aa: CSVVTGDLPGANVLTF; CDR3nt: TGCAGCGTTGTAACAGGGGATCTACCCGGGGCCAACGTCCTGACTTTC
d_gene: TRBD1; j_gene: TRBJ2-7; v_gene: TRBV5-8; len: 15; abundance: NA; CDR3aa: CASSPRTGPYYEQYF; CDR3nt: TGTGCCAGCAGCCCTAGGACAGGGCCATACTACGAGCAGTACTTC
d_gene: TRBD2; j_gene: TRBJ2-1; v_gene: TRBV5-4; len: 14; abundance: NA; CDR3aa: CASSLKGTNREQFF; CDR3nt: TGTGCCAGCAGCTTAAAGGGGACTAATCGTGAGCAGTTCTTC